These 26 T cell receptor beta chains were all obtained from the same sample, sequenced in a study of spatial heterogeneity in lung cancer. Stated time point: blood at routine non-recurrence follow-up after resection. A single record per CDR3 protein comes from TCRdb applying MiXCR to the 5' RACE reads. The table records fewer than 150,000 distinct CDR3 sequences, about a tenth of them present only once. Sequencing used PBMCs, obtained at follow-up. The receptors stem from a female donor with early-stage non-small cell lung cancer.

The V call is TRBV21-1, the J call TRBJ2-7. TRBV21-1 has pseudogene status. This CDR3 is built from 12 residues. The CDR3 sequence is CASSKRAYEQYF. CDR3 sequence (DNA): TGTGCCAGCAGCAAACGGGCCTACGAGCAGTACTTC.

The sample holds a few counts of this clonotype. V gene TRBV7-9 combines with J gene TRBJ2-1; unclear D gene. Germline V CDR1 and CDR2: SEHNR, FQNEAQ (reference sequence). Between the trimmed V and J ends, which lost 1 base and 10 bases, there was a span of 11 bases. The CDR3 runs to 13 residues. The CDR3 here is CASSLGVLDEQFF. DNA for the CDR3: TGTGCCAGCAGCTTAGGGGTCTTAGACGAGCAGTTCTTC.

This clonotype is categorized as medium-sized. The chain joins TRBV29-1 to TRBJ2-3, with 8 bases lining up with TRBD2. This CDR3 is built from 12 residues. Germline CDR1 SQVTM, CDR2 ANQGSEA. V shed 6 bases, J shed 6 bases, and the junction held 5 bases outside the gene matches. The DNA of the CDR3 is TGCAGCGTAGCTAGCGGGCCCGATACGCAGTATTTT. This translates into CSVASGPDTQYF.

The chain's CDR3 is CASSQSDIGTARSYGYTF. The CDR3 DNA reads TGCGCCAGCAGCCAAAGCGACATCGGGACAGCGAGATCTTATGGCTACACCTTC. The chain employs TRBV4-1 and TRBJ1-2; 7 positions match TRBD1. Trimming took 2 bases from V and 5 from J; bases not matched to a gene: 17. Germline V gene sequence: CDR1 MGHRA, CDR2 YSYEKL. The CDR3 is 18 amino acids.

In this sample, this clonotype turned up many times. Here the CDR3 DNA reads TGTGCCAGCAACAGGGTTCCCACAGATACGCAGTATTTT. It codes for CASNRVPTDTQYF. The genes are TRBV28 and TRBJ2-3; possible D gene TRBD1, 6 bases. Trimming pared 7 bases from V and 2 bases from J, leaving 10 bases between. The CDR3 runs to 13 residues. The germline V gene encodes CDR1 MDHEN and CDR2 SYDVKM.

As regards this clonotype: One junction end disagrees with the germline gene, perhaps due to a read error. The V and J genes are TRBV27 and TRBJ2-7, with D hard to call. The CDR3 spans 16 residues. Germline CDR1 and CDR2: MNHEY and SMNVEV (reference sequence). In DNA, the CDR3 is TGCGCCAGCAGTCCCCTGGGTTTTCTTCGCTCCTACGAGCAGTACTTC. Amino acid sequence: CASSPLGFLRSYEQYF.

The chain links TRBV6-1 to TRBJ2-1; D unresolved. Trimming took 4 bases from V and 2 from J, leaving 12 bases between them. This CDR3 region has 15 residues. CDR1 and CDR2 from the germline V gene are MNHNS and SASEGT. The CDR3 loop is CASSAGGPPYNEQFF. DNA for the CDR3: TGTGCCAGCAGTGCGGGCGGACCGCCCTACAATGAGCAGTTCTTC.

This clonotype was observed many times. J is TRBJ2-1 and V is TRBV2, with 7 bases aligning to TRBD1. This CDR3 comprises 13 residues. Germline-derived CDR1 and CDR2 are SNHLY and FYNNEI. The V segment lost 9 bases and the J segment 4 bases; nucleotides outside the gene matches: 6. The CDR3 loop is CARKGADYNEQFF. CDR3 coding DNA: TGTGCCAGAAAGGGGGCGGATTACAATGAGCAGTTCTTC.

This rearrangement joins TRBV9 to TRBJ2-1; 12 bases line up with TRBD2. CDR3 length equals 15 residues. With V trimmed by 2 bases and J by 7 bases, 4 bases remained unmatched. Germline values: CDR1 SGDLS, CDR2 YYNGEE. The CDR3, as DNA: TGTGCCAGCAGCGTGACTAGCGGGAGTATGAATGAGCAGTTCTTC. Encoded protein: CASSVTSGSMNEQFF. Drawing the rest from reference TRBV9 and TRBJ2-1, the complete variable domain is DSGVTQTPKHLITATGQRVTLRCSPRSGDLSVYWYQQSLDQGLQFLIQYYNGEERAKGNILERFSAQQFPDLHSELNLSSLELGDSALYFCASSVTSGSMNEQFFGPGTRLTVL.

This clonotype was seen repeatedly, ten times or more. The genes are TRBV5-6 and TRBJ2-3; D gene uncertain. Germline V lookup: CDR1 SGHDT, CDR2 YYEEEE. Trimming stripped 1 base from V and 1 base from J, with 4 bases between. There are 13 residues in the CDR3. The CDR3 DNA sequence: TGTGCCAGCAGCTTGATGGGCACAGATACGCAGTATTTT. Translating gives CASSLMGTDTQYF.

This clonotype has a count of ten or more. This chain uses TRBV20-1 with TRBJ2-3; 13 positions match TRBD2. The CDR3 runs to 17 residues. Germline CDR1 is DFQATT and CDR2 is SNEGSKA (reference sequence). Trimming took 7 bases from V and 3 from J; bases not matched to a gene: 13. DNA of the CDR3: TGCAGTGTTTCACTCCCACGGACTAGCGGGAGAACAGATACGCAGTATTTT. Protein: CSVSLPRTSGRTDTQYF.

The rearrangement uses TRBV7-9 and TRBJ2-3; 10 nucleotides line up with TRBD2. CDR3 length: 18 residues. Germline V lookup: CDR1 SEHNR, CDR2 FQNEAQ (reference sequence). Trimming cost V 1 base and J 3 bases; bases outside gene matches: 10. CDR3 bases: TGTGCCAGCAGCTTAGGAAGCGGGAGGGCCGTCAGAACAGATACGCAGTATTTT. Translated: CASSLGSGRAVRTDTQYF. Together with reference TRBV7-9 and TRBJ2-3, the CDR3 gives the full variable domain: DTGVSQNPRHKITKRGQNVTFRCDPISEHNRLYWYRQTLGQGPEFLTYFQNEAQLEKSRLLSDRFSAERPKGSFSTLEIQRTEQGDSAMYLCASSLGSGRAVRTDTQYFGPGTRLTVL.

This clonotype was seen many times. The chain links TRBV18 to TRBJ2-7, with D possibly matching TRBD2 (6 bases). The CDR3 is 15 residues long. The germline gives CDR1 KGHSH, CDR2 LQKENI. Trimming removed 6 bases at V and 3 bases at J, with 18 bases between. CDR3 residues: CASSISLGGVYEQYV. The CDR3 nucleotides read TGTGCCAGCTCTATATCCCTGGGAGGTGTCTACGAGCAGTACGTC.

This clonotype was seen repeatedly, ten times or more. The gene calls are TRBV18 and TRBJ1-1, with TRBD1 matching 7 bases. Trimming took 4 bases from V and 6 from J; bases not matched to a gene: 5. Germline assignment: CDR1 KGHSH and CDR2 LQKENI. The CDR3 has 13 amino acids. The CDR3 sequence is CASSRDSRAEAFF. The CDR3 nucleotides are TGTGCCAGCTCACGGGACAGTAGGGCTGAAGCTTTCTTT.

This clonotype has just a few counts. Written as DNA, the CDR3 is TGTGCCAGCAGCCAACAAACCCAAAATTACGTTCCCCAGAACACAGATACGCAGTATTTT. Its protein is CASSQQTQNYVPQNTDTQYF. The genes are TRBV27 and TRBJ2-3, with no clear D. The CDR3 extends over 20 amino acids. V lost 6 bases and J 2 bases, leaving 30 bases between the germline ends. Germline V gene sequence: CDR1 MNHEY, CDR2 SMNVEV (reference sequence).

This clonotype appeared a few times. The gene calls are TRBV7-2 and TRBJ2-1; maybe TRBD1 (5 bases). Germline values: CDR1 SGHTA, CDR2 FQGNSA. The CDR3 consists of 15 residues. Trimming pared 4 bases from V and 1 base from J, leaving 11 bases between. This CDR3 is CASSSWTLSYNEQFF. Written as DNA, the CDR3 is TGTGCCAGCAGCTCCTGGACACTATCCTACAATGAGCAGTTCTTC.

CDR3 loop: CAGSTTDTQYF. The CDR3 bases are TGTGCCGGATCAACTACAGATACGCAGTATTTT. The chain recombines TRBV2 with TRBJ2-3; no clear D gene. Germline assignment: CDR1 SNHLY and CDR2 FYNNEI. The CDR3 is made up of 11 amino acids. Trimming left V 11 bases short and J 3 bases short, with 9 bases between.

This clonotype was recorded many times. This chain joins TRBV28 and TRBJ1-5; D perhaps matches TRBD1 (5 bases). Per the germline V gene, CDR1 is MDHEN and CDR2 is SYDVKM. This CDR3 region has 15 residues. The V gene lost 4 bases and the J gene lost 0 bases, with 10 bases spanning the gap. The CDR3 loop reads CASSYGGGSNQPQHF. The DNA for the CDR3 is TGTGCCAGCAGTTATGGGGGAGGTAGCAATCAGCCCCAGCATTTT.

This clonotype has at least ten counts. The rearrangement joins TRBV7-2 to TRBJ2-7; 11 nucleotides align to TRBD2. Germline CDR1 reads SGHTA; CDR2 reads FQGNSA. The CDR3 is 14 residues long. J was trimmed by 3 bases and V by 5 bases; bases with no gene match: 3. The chain's CDR3 is CASSPGLAVYEQYF. CDR3 in DNA: TGTGCCAGCAGCCCGGGACTAGCGGTCTACGAGCAGTACTTC.

The V call is TRBV25-1, the J call TRBJ2-7; weak D call: TRBD2 (6 bases). CDR3 length equals 13 residues. Per germline, CDR1 MGHDK and CDR2 SYGVNS. Trimming pared 0 bases from V and 7 bases from J, leaving 10 bases between. Here the CDR3 DNA reads TGTGCCAGCAGTGAATATAGTGGGAGGGAGCAGTACGTC. Translation: CASSEYSGREQYV.

This clonotype came up a few times. This rearrangement joins TRBV7-2 to TRBJ2-1, with TRBD2 matching 11 bases. Trimming at V came to 4 bases and at J to 1 base, leaving 12 bases not matched to a gene. The V gene's germline CDR1 is SGHTA and CDR2 FQGNSA. This CDR3 has 19 residues. CDR3 amino acids: CASSSRLAGSSGSYNEQFF. CDR3 coding DNA: TGTGCCAGCAGCTCCCGACTAGCGGGGTCGTCAGGTTCCTACAATGAGCAGTTCTTC.

The chain employs TRBV10-3 and TRBJ1-5; no reliable D call. Germline CDR1 and CDR2: ENHRY and SYGVKD. Trimming left V 5 bases short and J 7 bases short, with 12 bases between. The CDR3 extends over 13 amino acids. Here the CDR3 reads CAISRDGEQPQHF. In DNA form, the CDR3 reads TGTGCCATCAGTAGGGATGGGGAGCAGCCCCAGCATTTT.

V and J are TRBV5-6 and TRBJ2-5; 9 nucleotides agree with TRBD1. V gave up 5 bases and J gave up 3 bases; unmatched junction bases: 5. Germline V gene lookup returns CDR1 SGHDT and CDR2 YYEEEE. This CDR3 spans 14 amino acids. The chain's CDR3 is CASRYTGGEETQYF. The CDR3 DNA follows: TGTGCCAGCAGATATACAGGGGGCGAAGAGACCCAGTACTTC.

The sample holds many counts of this clonotype. The DNA for the CDR3 is TGCGCCAGCAGTCGACCTTTTAATGAAAAACTGTTTTTT. It translates to CASSRPFNEKLFF. The rearrangement uses TRBV4-1 and TRBJ1-4; D uncertain. Germline V CDR1 and CDR2: MGHRA, YSYEKL. V lost 6 bases to trimming and J lost 4 bases, with 9 bases between them. The CDR3 consists of 13 residues.

The chain joins TRBV11-3 to TRBJ1-1; no firm D call. The CDR3 length is 14 residues. The V end lost 5 bases, the J end lost 4 bases, and 14 bases lay between the germline ends. CDR1 and CDR2 (germline): SGHNT, YENEEA. In nucleotides, the CDR3 is TGTGCCAGCAGCGGATACAGAGGCCCCACTGAAGCTTTCTTT. Protein product: CASSGYRGPTEAFF.

This clonotype was seen only a few times. The chain recombines TRBV24-1 with TRBJ2-1; possibly TRBD1 or TRBD2 for D (5 bases each). The germline gives CDR1 KGHDR, CDR2 SFDVKD. V lost 7 bases to trimming and J lost 6 bases, with 9 bases between them. The CDR3 length is 12 residues. The CDR3 protein is CATRGAGNEQFF. The CDR3 bases are TGTGCCACCAGAGGGGCGGGCAATGAGCAGTTCTTC.